These 5 T cell receptor beta chains share one sample of origin, sequenced in a study of molecular identifiers for immune sequencing clone quantification. MiXCR, run by TCRdb on the PCR reads, gives a single entry per CDR3 protein. The data hold over 35,000 distinct CDR3 sequences, with around a sixth observed a single time. The sample comprised naive CD8+ T cells from blood, with Jurkat cell RNA spiked in. As for subset: FACS-sorted CD8+CD4-CCR7+CD45RA+ naive T cells. The receptor set was obtained from a human donor in good health. Some libraries in this study had Jurkat cell RNA spiked in.

This clonotype turned up a few times. The chain carries TRBV15 and TRBJ2-2; 11 positions match TRBD2. The trim removed 4 bases at V and 4 bases at J, leaving 14 bases unmatched. This CDR3 has 19 amino acids. The germline gives CDR1 LNHNV, CDR2 YYDKDF (reference sequence). The CDR3 sequence is CATSKGRVAGGPTTGELFF. CDR3 nucleotide sequence: TGTGCCACCAGCAAAGGAAGGGTAGCGGGAGGGCCCACCACCGGGGAGCTGTTTTTT.

This clonotype appeared a single time. A much larger clone lies a single base off, so this may be a read error. This sequence joins TRBV12-3 or TRBV12-4 and TRBJ1-5; D ambiguous. The germline V and J ends were trimmed by 5 bases and 0 bases, with 11 bases remaining between them. The CDR3 runs 15 residues. CDR3 bases: TGTGCCAGCAGTCCTCTGAAGCATAGCAATCAGCCCCAGCATTTT. It is translated as CASSPLKHSNQPQHF.

With respect to this clonotype: This clone may be a read error of a much larger clone one base away. The rearrangement joins TRBV6-2 or TRBV6-3 to TRBJ1-1; no clear D gene. V lost 10 bases, J lost 6 bases, and 18 bases lay in between. CDR1 and CDR2 from the germline V gene are MNHEY and SVGEGT. CDR3 length: 13 amino acids. CDR3 sequence (DNA): TGTGCCAACAGCTCCCGGTGGGAGGCTGAAGCTTTCTTT. This codes for CANSSRWEAEAFF.

This clonotype showed up many times. The chain combines TRBV4-1 with TRBJ1-2, with 7 bases fitting TRBD1. Looked up from germline, CDR1 is MGHRA and CDR2 is YSYEKL. The CDR3 spans 15 residues. The trim removed 3 bases at V and 4 bases at J, leaving 8 bases unmatched. As DNA, the CDR3 is TGCGCCAGCAGCCATTCGGGGGACAGCTCCTATGGCTACACCTTC. Its protein product is CASSHSGDSSYGYTF.

In this sample, this clonotype turned up many times. The J gene is TRBJ2-4, the V gene TRBV7-9, with 10 bases lining up with TRBD1. Losses at the gene ends were 1 base for V and 4 bases for J; bases not matched to a gene: 1. CDR1 and CDR2 (germline): SEHNR, FQNEAQ (reference sequence). This CDR3 contains 15 residues. CDR3 DNA: TGTGCCAGCAGCTTAGGACAGGGGGCGAAAAACATTCAGTACTTC. This translates into CASSLGQGAKNIQYF.